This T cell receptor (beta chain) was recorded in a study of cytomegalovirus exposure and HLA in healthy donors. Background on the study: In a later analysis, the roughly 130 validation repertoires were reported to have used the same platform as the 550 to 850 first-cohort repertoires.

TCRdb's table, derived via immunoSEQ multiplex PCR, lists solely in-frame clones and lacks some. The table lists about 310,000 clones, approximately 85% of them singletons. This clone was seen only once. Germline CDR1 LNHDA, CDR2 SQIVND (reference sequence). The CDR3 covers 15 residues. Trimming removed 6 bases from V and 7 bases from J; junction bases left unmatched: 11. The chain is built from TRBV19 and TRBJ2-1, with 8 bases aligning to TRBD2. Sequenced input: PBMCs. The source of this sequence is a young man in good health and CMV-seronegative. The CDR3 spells CASSSISGGKNEQFF. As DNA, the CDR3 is TGTGCCAGTAGCTCAATCAGCGGGGGTAAAAATGAGCAGTTCTTC.